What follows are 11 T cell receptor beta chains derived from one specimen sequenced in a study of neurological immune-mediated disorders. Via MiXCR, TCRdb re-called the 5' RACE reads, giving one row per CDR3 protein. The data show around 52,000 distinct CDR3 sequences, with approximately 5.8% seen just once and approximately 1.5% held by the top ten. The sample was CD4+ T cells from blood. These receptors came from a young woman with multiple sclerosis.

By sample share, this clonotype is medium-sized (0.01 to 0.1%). The CDR3 sequence is CAISESGGNSYNEQFF. The CDR3 nucleotides are TGTGCCATCAGTGAGTCTGGCGGGAACTCCTACAATGAGCAGTTCTTC. The rearrangement uses TRBV10-3 and TRBJ2-1; TRBD2 might be the D (6 bases). The germline gives CDR1 ENHRY, CDR2 SYGVKD. The CDR3 consists of 16 residues. V lost 0 bases, J lost 0 bases, and 9 bases lay in between.

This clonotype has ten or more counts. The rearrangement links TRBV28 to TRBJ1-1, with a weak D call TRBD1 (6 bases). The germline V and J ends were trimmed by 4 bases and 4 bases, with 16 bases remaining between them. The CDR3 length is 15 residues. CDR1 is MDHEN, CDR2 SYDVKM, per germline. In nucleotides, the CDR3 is TGTGCCAGCAGTTCTCAGGGGTCGGGGAGCACTGAAGCTTTCTTT. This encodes CASSSQGSGSTEAFF.

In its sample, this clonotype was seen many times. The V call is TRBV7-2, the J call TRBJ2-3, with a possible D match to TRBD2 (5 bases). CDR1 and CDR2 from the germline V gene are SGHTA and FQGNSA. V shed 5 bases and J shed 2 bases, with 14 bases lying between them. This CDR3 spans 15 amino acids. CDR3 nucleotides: TGTGCCAGCAGCCGGAGGCCGGATTACACAGATACGCAGTATTTT. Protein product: CASSRRPDYTDTQYF.

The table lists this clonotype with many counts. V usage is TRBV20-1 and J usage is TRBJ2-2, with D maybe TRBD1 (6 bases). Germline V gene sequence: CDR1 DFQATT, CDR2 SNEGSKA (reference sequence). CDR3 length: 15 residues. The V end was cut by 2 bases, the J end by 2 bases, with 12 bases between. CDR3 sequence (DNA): TGCAGTGCTAGACCCGGGACAATTAACACCGGGGAGCTGTTTTTT. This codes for CSARPGTINTGELFF.

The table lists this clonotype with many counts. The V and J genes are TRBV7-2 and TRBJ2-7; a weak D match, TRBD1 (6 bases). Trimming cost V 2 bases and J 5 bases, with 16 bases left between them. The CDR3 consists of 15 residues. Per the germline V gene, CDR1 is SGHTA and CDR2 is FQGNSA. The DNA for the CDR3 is TGTGCCAGCAGCTTACAGAGGCAGGGGATAGACGAGCAGTACGTC. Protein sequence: CASSLQRQGIDEQYV.

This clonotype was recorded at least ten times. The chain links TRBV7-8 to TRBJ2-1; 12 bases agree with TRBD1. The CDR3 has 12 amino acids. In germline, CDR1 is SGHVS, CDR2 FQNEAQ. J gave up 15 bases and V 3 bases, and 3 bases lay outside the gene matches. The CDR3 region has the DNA TGTGCCAGCAGCTTGGGGACAGGGGGCACGTTCTTC. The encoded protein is CASSLGTGGTFF.

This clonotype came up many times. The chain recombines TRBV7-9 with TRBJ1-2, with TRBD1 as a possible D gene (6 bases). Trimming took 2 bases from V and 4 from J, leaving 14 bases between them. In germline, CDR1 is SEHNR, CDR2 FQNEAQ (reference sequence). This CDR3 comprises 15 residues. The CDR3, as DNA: TGTGCCAGCAGCTTAACTGGGGACAATGGCTATGGCTACACCTTC. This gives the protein CASSLTGDNGYGYTF.

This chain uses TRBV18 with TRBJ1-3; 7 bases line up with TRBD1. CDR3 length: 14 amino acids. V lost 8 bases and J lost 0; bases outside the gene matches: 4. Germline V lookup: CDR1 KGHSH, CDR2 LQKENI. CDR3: CASRRDSSGNTIYF. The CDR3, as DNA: TGTGCCAGCCGCCGGGACAGCTCTGGAAACACCATATATTTT.

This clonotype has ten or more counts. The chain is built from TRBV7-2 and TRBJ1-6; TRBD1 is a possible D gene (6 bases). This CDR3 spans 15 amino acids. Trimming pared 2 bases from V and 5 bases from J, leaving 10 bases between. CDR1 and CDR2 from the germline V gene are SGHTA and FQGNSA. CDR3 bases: TGTGCCAGCAGCTTACTGGGGGCGGATAATTCACCCCTCCACTTT. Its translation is CASSLLGADNSPLHF.

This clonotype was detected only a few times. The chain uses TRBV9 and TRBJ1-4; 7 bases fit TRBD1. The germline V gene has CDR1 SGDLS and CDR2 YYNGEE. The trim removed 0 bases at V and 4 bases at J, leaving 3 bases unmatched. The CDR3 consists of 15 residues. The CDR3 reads CASSVEGTVNEKLFF. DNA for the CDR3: TGTGCCAGCAGCGTAGAAGGGACAGTTAATGAAAAACTGTTTTTT.

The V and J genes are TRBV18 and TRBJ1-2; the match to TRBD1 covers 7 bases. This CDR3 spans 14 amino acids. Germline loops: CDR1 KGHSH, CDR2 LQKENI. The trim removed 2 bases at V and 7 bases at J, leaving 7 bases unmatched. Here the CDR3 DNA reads TGTGCCAGCTCACCAGACAGGGCCACGAGTGGCTACACCTTC. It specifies CASSPDRATSGYTF.